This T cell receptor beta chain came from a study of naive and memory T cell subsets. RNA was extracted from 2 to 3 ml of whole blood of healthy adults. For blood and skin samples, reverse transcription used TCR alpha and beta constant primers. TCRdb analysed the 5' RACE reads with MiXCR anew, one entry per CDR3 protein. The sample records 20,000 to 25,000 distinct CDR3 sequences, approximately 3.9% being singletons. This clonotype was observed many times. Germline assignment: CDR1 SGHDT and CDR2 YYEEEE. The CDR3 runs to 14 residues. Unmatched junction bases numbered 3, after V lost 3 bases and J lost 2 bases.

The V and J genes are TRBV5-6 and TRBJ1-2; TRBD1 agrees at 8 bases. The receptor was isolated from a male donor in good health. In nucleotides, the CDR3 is TGTGCCAGCAGCTCTACAGGGGGGAACTATGGCTACACCTTC. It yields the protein CASSSTGGNYGYTF.